Listed below are T cell receptor beta chains from one sample, sequenced in a study of cytotoxic CD8 clonotypes in ibrutinib-treated CLL. Data came from immunoSEQ multiplex PCR; TCRdb stores just in-frame clones and leaves some out. This sample has about 270,000 clones, with about 72% found just once. The source material was PBMCs, sampled at disease progression, from a patient treated with ibrutinib. The receptors shown here come from a human donor with chronic lymphocytic leukemia. Both conserved end residues are part of each CDR3. A D gene is named only where the DNA matches it firmly. Size values are once, few and many counts, or a class for expanded clones, and some rows have none.

V: TRBV13; D: NA; size: NA; J: TRBJ2-3; DNA: TGTGCCAGCAGCTTAGGGCAGGGCAATACGCAGTATTTT; CDR3: CASSLGQGNTQYF
V: TRBV19; D: NA; size: NA; J: TRBJ2-7; DNA: TGTGCCAGTAGTATTCTCGGGGAGTCCTACGAGCAGTACTTC; CDR3: CASSILGESYEQYF
V: TRBV18; D: TRBD1; size: NA; J: TRBJ2-7; DNA: TGTGCCAGCTCACCAACCAAGGGACAGAGCTCCTACGAGCAGTACTTC; CDR3: CASSPTKGQSSYEQYF
V: TRBV6-5; D: NA; size: NA; J: TRBJ1-5; DNA: TGTGCCAGCAGTGACCCGGGGAACCTCCCGCCCCAGCATTTT; CDR3: CASSDPGNLPPQHF
V: TRBV6-6; D: TRBD1; size: NA; J: TRBJ2-2; DNA: TGTGCCAGCAGTCCCGACAGGGGGAACACCGGGGAGCTGTTTTTT; CDR3: CASSPDRGNTGELFF
V: TRBV28; D: NA; size: NA; J: TRBJ1-5; DNA: TGTGCCAGCAGTTCGCGGCGCGGGCTCGGGGATTTT; CDR3: CASSSRRGLGDF
V: TRBV18; D: NA; size: NA; J: TRBJ2-7; DNA: TGTGCCAGCTCACCACTCCCTAGTTCCCTTACCTCCTACGAGCAGTACTTC; CDR3: CASSPLPSSLTSYEQYF
V: TRBV29-1; D: TRBD2; size: NA; J: TRBJ2-1; DNA: TGCAGCGTTGAAGGCGGGAGAAAGTCCTACAATGAGCAGTTCTTC; CDR3: CSVEGGRKSYNEQFF
V: TRBV28; D: NA; size: few; J: TRBJ1-2; DNA: TGTGCCAGCAGTCCGGACTTTAACTATGGCTACACCTTC; CDR3: CASSPDFNYGYTF
V: TRBV6-6; D: NA; size: NA; J: TRBJ2-7; DNA: TGTGCCAGCAGGACCACGACAAACTCCTACGAGCAGTACTTC; CDR3: CASRTTTNSYEQYF
V: TRBV6-1; D: NA; size: NA; J: TRBJ2-3; DNA: TGTGCCAGCAGTGAGACGGGTTACACAGATACGCAGTATTTT; CDR3: CASSETGYTDTQYF
V: TRBV11-1; D: NA; size: once; J: TRBJ1-4; DNA: TGTGCCAGCAGCCCGAGGGACACCGGGGAAAAACTGTTTTTT; CDR3: CASSPRDTGEKLFF
V: TRBV11-2; D: NA; size: few; J: TRBJ2-7; DNA: TGTGCCAGCAGCTTAGGCCCCAGCGAGCAGTACTTC; CDR3: CASSLGPSEQYF
V: TRBV25-1; D: TRBD2; size: NA; J: TRBJ2-1; DNA: TGTGCCAGCAGTACAACCGGGACTAGTCTGTACACGGTGCAGTTCTTC; CDR3: CASSTTGTSLYTVQFF
V: TRBV5-1; D: NA; size: once; J: TRBJ1-4; DNA: TGCGCCAGCAGCCTACGGGGCTTTAATGAAAAACTGTTTTTT; CDR3: CASSLRGFNEKLFF
V: TRBV21-1; D: NA; size: NA; J: TRBJ2-7; DNA: TGTGCCAGCAGCAAAGATAACAGAGGTCGGAACGAGCAGTACTTC; CDR3: CASSKDNRGRNEQYF
V: TRBV9; D: NA; size: NA; J: TRBJ2-4; DNA: TGTGCCAGCAGCATACAGCCCGCCGGGGACATTCAGTACTTC; CDR3: CASSIQPAGDIQYF
V: TRBV7-8; D: TRBD1; size: NA; J: TRBJ2-7; DNA: TGTGCCAGCAGCTTAGCTCAAAGCGGGACAGGGTACGAGCAGTACTTC; CDR3: CASSLAQSGTGYEQYF
V: TRBV21-1; D: NA; size: NA; J: TRBJ1-4; DNA: TGTGCCAGCAGCAATAAGGACGGAAATAATGAAAAACTGTTTTTT; CDR3: CASSNKDGNNEKLFF
V: TRBV7-3; D: NA; size: NA; J: TRBJ1-1; DNA: TGTGCCAGCAGCTTATCGATACCCGGGACGAAGAACACTGAAGCTTTCTTT; CDR3: CASSLSIPGTKNTEAFF
V: TRBV2; D: NA; size: NA; J: TRBJ1-2; DNA: TGTGCCAGCAGTGTGGGGGCTGAAGGCTACACCTTC; CDR3: CASSVGAEGYTF
V: TRBV6-6; D: NA; size: NA; J: TRBJ1-1; DNA: TGTGCCAGCAGTTACTCTCGTCCGGGCGAAGCTTTCTTT; CDR3: CASSYSRPGEAFF
V: TRBV6-6; D: NA; size: NA; J: TRBJ2-5; DNA: TGTGCCAGCAGCCCGACCTTTTTGGAGACCCAGTACTTC; CDR3: CASSPTFLETQYF
V: TRBV18; D: NA; size: NA; J: TRBJ2-5; DNA: TGTGCCATCGTTGGCCTTAGACAAGAGACCCAGTACTTC; CDR3: CAIVGLRQETQYF
V: TRBV14; D: NA; size: NA; J: TRBJ2-3; DNA: TGTGCCAGCAGCCAAGGGTGGTTCCGCACAGATACGCAGTATTTT; CDR3: CASSQGWFRTDTQYF
V: TRBV27; D: NA; size: NA; J: TRBJ2-7; DNA: TGTGCCAGCAGTATCCGACGGACAGCCTTCCTACGGTGG; CDR3: CASSIRRTAFLRW
V: TRBV5-1; D: NA; size: NA; J: TRBJ2-7; DNA: TGCGCCAGCAGCTTGGGGGGCCAGGTAGGGCCCTACGAGCAGTACTTC; CDR3: CASSLGGQVGPYEQYF
V: TRBV4-1; D: NA; size: NA; J: TRBJ1-1; DNA: TGCGCCAGCAGCCCACAAACGAACACTGAAGCTTTCTTT; CDR3: CASSPQTNTEAFF
V: TRBV7-6; D: NA; size: NA; J: TRBJ1-1; DNA: TGTGCCAGCAGCTTAGTTTCAGGGGCCAGGGCTGAAGCTTTCTTT; CDR3: CASSLVSGARAEAFF
V: TRBV2; D: TRBD2; size: NA; J: TRBJ2-7; DNA: TGTGCCAGCAACACCGGACTAGCGGAGTGGGAGCAGTACTTC; CDR3: CASNTGLAEWEQYF
V: TRBV9; D: NA; size: NA; J: TRBJ1-2; DNA: TGTGCCAGCAGCGTAGGACCCGGCCCTAACTATGGCTACACCTTC; CDR3: CASSVGPGPNYGYTF
V: TRBV4-1; D: NA; size: NA; J: TRBJ2-2; DNA: TGCGCCAGCAGCCTCCGATTTAGTAGAGCCGGGGAGCTGTTTTTT; CDR3: CASSLRFSRAGELFF
V: TRBV29-1; D: NA; size: NA; J: TRBJ2-3; DNA: TGCAGCACCCTCCTGGGAGATACGCAGTATTTT; CDR3: CSTLLGDTQYF
V: TRBV13; D: NA; size: NA; J: TRBJ1-4; DNA: TGTGCCAGCAGTTTCGAGGGGGGTGAAAAACTGTTTTTT; CDR3: CASSFEGGEKLFF
V: TRBV28; D: TRBD1; size: NA; J: TRBJ1-5; DNA: TGTGCCAGCAGTTTTTCCGGACAGGGCAATCAGCCCCAGCATTTT; CDR3: CASSFSGQGNQPQHF
V: TRBV9; D: NA; size: NA; J: TRBJ1-2; DNA: TGTGCCAGCAGGACGGATGGCTATGGCTACACCTTC; CDR3: CASRTDGYGYTF